The 22 T cell receptor beta chains in this list originate from one sample, sequenced in a study of follicular helper T cells after annual influenza vaccination. The time point: 2015-2016 season, 7 days after influenza vaccination. Using immunoSEQ multiplex PCR, the repertoire was profiled, and TCRdb retains in-frame clones only, with some absent. The repertoire holds approximately 6,700 clones, with approximately 83% as singletons. The sample here was CXCR5+ CD38- circulating T follicular helper cells from blood, taken 7 days after influenza vaccination. The sample's subset: circulating Tfh, non-naive CD4+CXCR5+PD-1+ (ICOS+CD38+ or ICOS-CD38-). The receptor set was obtained from an adult who received the influenza vaccine.

The V gene is TRBV5-1, the J gene TRBJ2-7; D possibly corresponds to TRBD2 (5 bases). The CDR3 sequence is 14 residues long. CDR1 SGHRS and CDR2 YFSETQ come from the germline V gene. V lost 0 bases, J lost 7 bases, and 14 bases lay in between. The CDR3 region is CASSLVLAGGEQYF. The DNA of the CDR3 is TGCGCCAGCAGCTTGGTTCTAGCAGGTGGGGAGCAGTACTTC.

The chain uses TRBV18 and TRBJ2-3; perhaps D is TRBD1 or TRBD2 (5 bases each). Germline CDR1 is KGHSH and CDR2 is LQKENI. Trimming cost V 3 bases and J 6 bases, with 16 bases left between them. The CDR3 runs to 15 residues. DNA for the CDR3: TGTGCCAGCTCACCCCGGGACCCCCCGCGGGATACGCAGTATTTT. Translating it yields CASSPRDPPRDTQYF.

V is TRBV15 and J is TRBJ2-1, with 10 bases that match TRBD1. CDR3 length equals 15 residues. The germline gives CDR1 LNHNV, CDR2 YYDKDF (reference sequence). V shed 1 base, J shed 4 bases, and the junction held 1 base outside the gene matches. In nucleotides, the CDR3 is TGTGCCACCAGCAGAGGGACAGGGGGGTACAATGAGCAGTTCTTC. It specifies CATSRGTGGYNEQFF.

The chain joins TRBV6-5 to TRBJ2-3; the match to TRBD1 covers 7 bases. The CDR3 consists of 15 residues. Germline lookup yields CDR1 MNHEY and CDR2 SVGAGI. The junction had 8 bases not matched to a gene; V was cut back by 5 bases and J by 3 bases. The CDR3 sequence is CASSRQGGGTDTQYF. In nucleotides, the CDR3 is TGTGCCAGCAGTAGACAGGGTGGGGGAACAGATACGCAGTATTTT.

V gene TRBV2 combines with J gene TRBJ1-1; no firm D call. V was cut by 7 bases and J by 4 bases, with 10 bases left in between. CDR1 and CDR2 (germline): SNHLY, FYNNEI. CDR3 length equals 12 residues. The CDR3 nucleotides read TGTGCCAGCAACTACCTGGGCACTGAAGCTTTCTTT. As protein: CASNYLGTEAFF.

The chain uses TRBV14 and TRBJ2-6; D is undetermined. The V end lost 1 base, the J end lost 0 bases, and 7 bases lay between the germline ends. Germline V gene sequence: CDR1 SGHDN, CDR2 FVKESK. This CDR3 is built from 16 residues. The CDR3 DNA sequence: TGTGCCAGCAGCCAAGTTGGGGACTCTGGGGCCAACGTCCTGACTTTC. Translating it yields CASSQVGDSGANVLTF.

This chain joins TRBV7-3 and TRBJ2-2, with 10 positions matching TRBD1. The V and J ends lost 5 bases and 6 bases, in that order; junction bases with no gene match: 9. This CDR3 contains 16 residues. Per germline, CDR1 SGHTA and CDR2 FQGTGA. Written as DNA, the CDR3 is TGTGCCAGCAGCCCACCGGGACAGGGGTCTGCCGGGGAGCTGTTTTTT. This gives the protein CASSPPGQGSAGELFF.

The chain links TRBV4-2 to TRBJ2-7, with a weak D call TRBD2 (6 bases). Germline loops: CDR1 LGHNA, CDR2 YNFKEQ. V was trimmed by 4 bases and J by 0 bases, leaving 13 bases between them. This CDR3 spans 15 amino acids. In DNA, the CDR3 is TGTGCCAGCAGCCCCCGGGACTTCCTCTCCTACGAGCAGTACTTC. This sequence encodes CASSPRDFLSYEQYF.

The CDR3 sequence: CASSPGTGYTGELFF. The CDR3 region has the DNA TGTGCCAGCAGCCCCGGGACAGGGTACACCGGGGAGCTGTTTTTT. The rearrangement joins TRBV7-3 to TRBJ2-2, with 9 bases fitting TRBD1. Germline V CDR1 and CDR2: SGHTA, FQGTGA. This CDR3 comprises 15 residues. V trimming: 5 bases; J trimming: 3 bases; junction bases outside the gene matches: 4.

V is TRBV2 and J is TRBJ1-1, with no clear D. Trimming left V 5 bases short and J 1 base short, with 8 bases between. The length of the CDR3 is 13 residues. Germline V gene data show CDR1 as SNHLY and CDR2 as FYNNEI. CDR3 DNA: TGTGCCAGCAGTCTGGGTCCGAACACTGAAGCTTTCTTT. Its protein is CASSLGPNTEAFF.

The chain has TRBV5-5 and TRBJ1-2, with a possible D match to TRBD1 (5 bases). V dropped 4 bases and J dropped 5 bases, with 21 bases sitting between them. The CDR3 loop spans 16 amino acids. Germline values: CDR1 SGHKS, CDR2 YYEKEE (reference sequence). CDR3 loop: CASSVGTPREGYGYTF. The CDR3 DNA reads TGTGCCAGCAGCGTAGGGACCCCCCGGGAAGGGTATGGCTACACCTTC.

The genes are TRBV14 and TRBJ1-2, with D possibly TRBD1 on 6 matching bases. The CDR3 spans 15 residues. Germline V CDR1 and CDR2: SGHDN, FVKESK. The germline V and J ends were trimmed by 5 bases and 2 bases, with 15 bases remaining between them. The CDR3 DNA is TGTGCCAGCAGCTCAATACAGGGTGCGAACTATGGCTACACCTTC. Translation: CASSSIQGANYGYTF.

CDR3 nucleotide sequence: TGTGCCAGTACATCCGGGACAGGGGGCTCGCGTGGCTACACCTTC. Translating gives CASTSGTGGSRGYTF. This chain connects TRBV19 to TRBJ1-2; 12 bases align to TRBD1. The germline V gene encodes CDR1 LNHDA and CDR2 SQIVND (reference sequence). This CDR3 is 15 amino acids long. V trimming: 7 bases; J trimming: 7 bases; junction bases outside the gene matches: 10.

J is TRBJ1-2 and V is TRBV28; TRBD1 matches at 8 bases. CDR1 and CDR2 from the germline V gene are MDHEN and SYDVKM. The CDR3 totals 13 residues. The J segment lost 7 bases and the V segment lost 5 bases, leaving 6 bases of the junction unmatched. CDR3 sequence: CASSLDRVSGYTF. CDR3 in DNA: TGTGCCAGCAGTCTGGACAGGGTTAGTGGCTACACCTTC.

Written as DNA, the CDR3 is TGCGCCAGCAGTTACGAGCGGGACGAATACGAGCAGTACTTC. Translated: CASSYERDEYEQYF. This chain connects TRBV5-1 to TRBJ2-7, with 7 bases aligning to TRBD2. V dropped 5 bases and J dropped 4; count of bases not matched to a gene: 9. The CDR3 loop spans 14 amino acids. Germline V gene lookup returns CDR1 SGHRS and CDR2 YFSETQ.

CDR3 region: CASMRPVVSSEQYF. As DNA, the CDR3 is TGTGCCAGCATGAGGCCGGTGGTTAGTTCCGAGCAGTACTTC. The chain has TRBV6-1 and TRBJ2-7; D gene unclear. Per germline, CDR1 MNHNS and CDR2 SASEGT. The V end lost 7 bases, the J end lost 6 bases, and 19 bases lay between the germline ends. The CDR3 loop spans 14 amino acids.

The CDR3 reads CASSKGYSGANVLTF. In nucleotides, the CDR3 is TGTGCCAGTAGTAAGGGTTACTCTGGGGCCAACGTCCTGACTTTC. The chain is built from TRBV19 and TRBJ2-6; D unclear. Germline V gene data show CDR1 as LNHDA and CDR2 as SQIVND (reference sequence). The V end lost 4 bases, the J end lost 0 bases, and 7 bases lay between the germline ends. The CDR3 totals 15 residues.

The V and J genes are TRBV27 and TRBJ2-6; D remains ambiguous. Germline CDR1 and CDR2: MNHEY and SMNVEV (reference sequence). Deletions cut 0 bases from V and 2 bases from J, with 5 bases between. The CDR3 is 15 residues long. CDR3 nucleotide sequence: TGTGCCAGCAGTTTATCGAGGCCTGGGGCCAACGTCCTGACTTTC. Residues: CASSLSRPGANVLTF.

This chain links TRBV29-1 with TRBJ2-1; 11 bases line up with TRBD2. The CDR3 has 13 residues. V shed 7 bases and J 4 bases; nucleotides not matched to a gene: 3. Germline-derived CDR1 and CDR2 are SQVTM and ANQGSEA. The CDR3 loop reads CSGGTSGYNEQFF. CDR3 DNA: TGCAGCGGGGGGACTAGCGGATACAATGAGCAGTTCTTC.

This clone has a single count. The chain has TRBV19 and TRBJ1-2, with 7 bases aligning to TRBD1. The CDR3 is 14 residues long. Trimming cost V 6 bases and J 3 bases; bases outside gene matches: 7. Germline V lookup: CDR1 LNHDA, CDR2 SQIVND (reference sequence). CDR3 nucleotides: TGTGCCAGTAGGGGGACAGCTAATTACTATGGCTACACCTTC. It specifies CASRGTANYYGYTF. The entire variable domain, with the rest obtained from reference TRBV19 and TRBJ1-2, is as follows: DGGITQSPKYLFRKEGQNVTLSCEQNLNHDAMYWYRQDPGQGLRLIYYSQIVNDFQKGDIAEGYSVSREKKESFPLTVTSAQKNPTAFYLCASRGTANYYGYTFGSGTRLTVV.

CDR3 in amino acids: CASSNDRGTEAFF. As DNA, the CDR3 is TGTGCCAGCTCTAACGACAGGGGCACTGAAGCTTTCTTT. The V call is TRBV2, the J call TRBJ1-1; TRBD1 agrees at 8 bases. J was trimmed by 4 bases and V by 8 bases; bases with no gene match: 6. Per germline, CDR1 SNHLY and CDR2 FYNNEI. The CDR3 sequence is 13 residues long.

This clone was seen once. The chain employs TRBV30 and TRBJ2-1; unclear D gene. The CDR3 spans 11 residues. V was pared by 0 bases and J by 8 bases, with 5 bases between. Germline V gene lookup returns CDR1 GTSNPN and CDR2 SVGIG (reference sequence). CDR3 region: CAWSVRDEQFF. CDR3 in DNA: TGTGCCTGGAGTGTCCGGGATGAGCAGTTCTTC. The variable domain in full, completed from reference TRBV30 and TRBJ2-1, reads SQTIHQWPATLVQPVGSPLSLECTVEGTSNPNLYWYRQAAGRGLQLLFYSVGIGQISSEVPQNLSASRPQDRQFILSSKKLLLSDSGFYLCAWSVRDEQFFGPGTRLTVL.